The 17 T cell receptor beta chains reported below all come from one sample, sequenced in a study of shared clonotypes between healthy human individuals. TCRdb keeps only in-frame clones here, not all; method: immunoSEQ multiplex PCR. The top ten clones hold 0.13% of a sample with some 2,000,000 clones, 90% to 95% of them seen once. The sequenced sample consisted of naive CD4+ T cells sorted from blood. Subset meaning: CD45RA+ positively selected. Receptors were obtained from a man aged 18 to 30 in good health.

The chain recombines TRBV6-4 with TRBJ2-7; the D is unclear. This CDR3 has 11 residues. Germline V lookup: CDR1 MRHNA, CDR2 SNTAGT. The V end lost 6 bases, the J end lost 3 bases, and 6 bases lay between the germline ends. The CDR3 nucleotides are TGTGCCAGCAGAAACCACTACGAGCAGTACTTC. This gives the protein CASRNHYEQYF.

The V gene is TRBV30, the J gene TRBJ2-7; D possibly corresponds to TRBD2 (6 bases). Germline CDR1 reads GTSNPN; CDR2 reads SVGIG (reference sequence). V shed 0 bases and J shed 2 bases, with 14 bases lying between them. This CDR3 is built from 15 residues. The CDR3 bases are TGTGCCTGGAGTGTACTAAGCGGGCTGACCTACGAGCAGTACTTC. Its protein is CAWSVLSGLTYEQYF.

The V and J genes are TRBV7-9 and TRBJ2-2; TRBD2 matches at 15 bases. Germline V lookup: CDR1 SEHNR, CDR2 FQNEAQ (reference sequence). J was trimmed by 6 bases and V by 4 bases; bases with no gene match: 3. This CDR3 spans 16 amino acids. Written as DNA, the CDR3 is TGTGCCAGCAGCTCAGGACTAGCGGGAGGGCCCGGGGAGCTGTTTTTT. Its translation: CASSSGLAGGPGELFF.

This clone was detected only once. The rearrangement uses TRBV6-1 and TRBJ2-1; D gene unclear. V shed 3 bases and J shed 1 base, with 13 bases lying between them. The V gene's germline CDR1 is MNHNS and CDR2 SASEGT. The CDR3 is 16 residues long. The CDR3 loop is CASSESWPLSYNEQFF. CDR3 sequence (DNA): TGTGCCAGCAGTGAGTCCTGGCCCCTATCCTACAATGAGCAGTTCTTC.

This clone was seen a handful of times. This sequence joins TRBV5-1 and TRBJ2-5; TRBD1 or TRBD2 may be the D gene (5 bases each). V was pared by 0 bases and J by 5 bases, with 14 bases between. The length of the CDR3 is 15 residues. CDR1 is SGHRS, CDR2 YFSETQ, per germline. This CDR3 reads CASSLGVSGRETQYF. CDR3 DNA: TGCGCCAGCAGCTTGGGTGTATCGGGACGGGAGACCCAGTACTTC.

CDR3 nucleotides: TGCAGTGCTAGCATACAGGGGGCAACTTTCTTT. This sequence encodes CSASIQGATFF. V usage is TRBV20-1 and J usage is TRBJ1-1, with 9 bases fitting TRBD1. This CDR3 has 11 residues. Unmatched junction bases numbered 5, after V lost 3 bases and J lost 12 bases. Germline V gene data show CDR1 as DFQATT and CDR2 as SNEGSKA (reference sequence).

This sequence joins TRBV7-9 and TRBJ1-5; D is perhaps TRBD1 (5 bases). Germline V gene data show CDR1 as SEHNR and CDR2 as FQNEAQ (reference sequence). This CDR3 contains 14 residues. V lost 5 bases and J 6 bases, leaving 14 bases between the germline ends. CDR3 sequence reads: CASSAQGFSQPQHF. DNA for the CDR3: TGTGCCAGCAGCGCCCAGGGTTTCAGTCAGCCCCAGCATTTT.

The chain carries TRBV10-3 and TRBJ2-7, with 7 bases identical to TRBD2. After removal of 5 bases from V and 0 bases from J, the junction contained 4 bases not matched to a gene. This CDR3 comprises 14 residues. Germline V gene sequence: CDR1 ENHRY, CDR2 SYGVKD. CDR3 DNA sequence: TGTGCCATCAGTAACCGGGACTACTCCTACGAGCAGTACTTC. Protein product: CAISNRDYSYEQYF.

The chain carries TRBV5-1 and TRBJ2-3; 11 bases match TRBD2. The CDR3 is made up of 15 amino acids. CDR1 is SGHRS and CDR2 is YFSETQ in the germline V gene. With 3 bases clipped from V and 5 bases from J, the junction kept 5 bases outside the gene matches. Here the CDR3 reads CASSSLAGGIDTQYF. In nucleotides, the CDR3 is TGCGCCAGCAGCTCTCTAGCGGGAGGAATAGATACGCAGTATTTT.

The V and J genes are TRBV19 and TRBJ1-5, with 10 bases fitting TRBD1. The CDR3 runs 16 residues. V shed 6 bases and J 2 bases; nucleotides not matched to a gene: 7. Germline values: CDR1 LNHDA, CDR2 SQIVND (reference sequence). The CDR3 here is CASSGTGAGRNQPQHF. The CDR3 DNA follows: TGTGCCAGTAGCGGGACAGGGGCTGGGCGCAATCAGCCCCAGCATTTT.

With regard to this clone: Other DNA sequences within the sample encode an identical CDR3. CDR3 loop: CASSLAGLETQYF. CDR3 nucleotide sequence: TGTGCCAGCAGCTTAGCAGGTTTAGAGACCCAGTACTTC. V is TRBV7-2 and J is TRBJ2-5; no reliable D call. This CDR3 spans 13 amino acids. V was trimmed by 0 bases and J by 4 bases, leaving 6 bases between them. Germline V gene sequence: CDR1 SGHTA, CDR2 FQGNSA.

This clone occurred once. The chain uses TRBV18 and TRBJ1-2; D not certain. The V end lost 4 bases, the J end lost 6 bases, and 18 bases lay between the germline ends. CDR1 and CDR2 from the germline V gene are KGHSH and LQKENI. The CDR3 contains 15 residues. The DNA of the CDR3 is TGTGCCAGCTCACTTCAGGCGGGTAGGCGGGATGGCTACACCTTC. This gives the protein CASSLQAGRRDGYTF.

For this clone: This same CDR3 is encoded by further DNA sequences in the sample. The chain employs TRBV18 and TRBJ1-1; D is perhaps TRBD1 (6 bases). CDR3 length: 13 residues. The V gene lost 3 bases and the J gene lost 6 bases, with 11 bases spanning the gap. CDR1 is KGHSH and CDR2 is LQKENI in the germline V gene. In nucleotides, the CDR3 is TGTGCCAGCTCACCCACAGGGTCCCCTGAAGCTTTCTTT. Its protein is CASSPTGSPEAFF.

The chain has TRBV30 and TRBJ1-5; 8 nucleotides match TRBD1. Unmatched junction bases numbered 6, after V lost 3 bases and J lost 2 bases. CDR3 size: 15 residues. Looked up from germline, CDR1 is GTSNPN and CDR2 is SVGIG (reference sequence). DNA of the CDR3: TGTGCCTGGAGCACCGGACAGGGTGGCAATCAGCCCCAGCATTTT. Its translation: CAWSTGQGGNQPQHF. Using reference TRBV30 and TRBJ1-5 for the parts outside the CDR3, the full variable domain is SQTIHQWPATLVQPVGSPLSLECTVEGTSNPNLYWYRQAAGRGLQLLFYSVGIGQISSEVPQNLSASRPQDRQFILSSKKLLLSDSGFYLCAWSTGQGGNQPQHFGDGTRLSIL.

The J gene is TRBJ2-5, the V gene TRBV10-3; TRBD2 agrees at 7 bases. CDR3 length: 14 residues. Germline V gene data show CDR1 as ENHRY and CDR2 as SYGVKD. After removal of 4 bases from V and 2 bases from J, the junction contained 4 bases not matched to a gene. Here the CDR3 DNA reads TGTGCCATCAGTGTGGGGGGGAGACAAGAGACCCAGTACTTC. Protein sequence: CAISVGGRQETQYF.

The CDR3 protein is CSVGPTGTYEQYF. Here the CDR3 DNA reads TGCAGCGTTGGCCCTACAGGGACCTACGAGCAGTACTTC. The V call is TRBV29-1, the J call TRBJ2-7, with D possibly matching TRBD1 (6 bases). Germline lookup yields CDR1 SQVTM and CDR2 ANQGSEA. V lost 4 bases and J 2 bases, leaving 12 bases between the germline ends. The CDR3 spans 13 residues.

The chain links TRBV11-2 to TRBJ2-3; D is unclear. The CDR3 has 12 residues. The germline V gene has CDR1 SGHAT and CDR2 FQNNGV. V was shortened by 3 bases and J by 5 bases, with 6 bases between the two germline ends. The CDR3 DNA reads TGTGCCAGCAGCTTCGGTAGAGATACGCAGTATTTT. Encoded protein: CASSFGRDTQYF.